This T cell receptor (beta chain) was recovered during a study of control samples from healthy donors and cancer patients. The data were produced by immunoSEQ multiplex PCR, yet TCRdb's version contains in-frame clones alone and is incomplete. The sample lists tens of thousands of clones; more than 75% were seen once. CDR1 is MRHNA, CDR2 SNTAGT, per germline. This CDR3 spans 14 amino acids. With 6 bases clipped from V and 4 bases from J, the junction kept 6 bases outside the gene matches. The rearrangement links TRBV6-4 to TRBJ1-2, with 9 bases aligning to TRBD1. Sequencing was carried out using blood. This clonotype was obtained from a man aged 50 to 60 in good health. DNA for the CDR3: TGTGCCAGCAGCGACACAGGGGGCACCTATGGCTACACCTTC. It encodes CASSDTGGTYGYTF.